This entry concerns a single T cell receptor beta chain. As yet, its antigen is unknown. The sample is drawn from a study of monozygotic twins with inflammatory bowel disease. Study observations and caveats: The authors found no support for a single strong IBD-associated signal or clonotype. Heterogeneous immunosuppressive treatment regimens may have introduced variability into patient repertoires.

Both the TCRalpha cDNA and the TCRbeta cDNA were taken through two nested PCRs, lasting around 15 and 9 cycles. TCRdb reprocessed the 5' RACE reads and keeps a single row for each CDR3 protein, giving no DNA. The listing contains 300,000 to 400,000 distinct CDR3 sequences. Germline assignment: CDR1 SNHLY and CDR2 FYNNEI. There are 14 residues in the CDR3. The chain employs TRBV2 and TRBJ1-4; the D call from TCRdb, TRBD1, cannot be confirmed without DNA. The TCR comes from a human donor with ulcerative colitis or Crohn's disease, or a healthy co-twin of an affected twin (not recorded which). The sequenced material came from blood. The CDR3 here is CASRGTGGREKLFF. The full variable domain, its missing parts supplied by reference TRBV2 and TRBJ1-4, is EPEVTQTPSHQVTQMGQEVILRCVPISNHLYFYWYRQILGQKVEFLVSFYNNEISEKSEIFDDQFSVERPDGSNFTLKIRSTKLEDSAMYFCASRGTGGREKLFFGSGTQLSVL.